The sequence of this T cell receptor beta chain was determined in a study of blood T cell repertoires in COVID-19. Using immunoSEQ multiplex PCR, the repertoire was profiled, and TCRdb retains in-frame clones only, with some absent. This sample carries 16,000 or so clones, nearly 90% of them seen once, and the ten largest clones take about 9.3%. Sequenced sample: peripheral blood. The sequence was obtained from a man at least 80 years old with acute or convalescent COVID-19.

CDR3 protein: CASSPGDGPYEQYF. For the CDR3, the DNA is TGTGCCAGCAGCCCGGGGGACGGACCCTACGAGCAGTACTTC. The chain recombines TRBV7-9 with TRBJ2-7; D possibly corresponds to TRBD2 (6 bases). Germline loops: CDR1 SEHNR, CDR2 FQNEAQ (reference sequence). The CDR3 has 14 amino acids. Trimming pared 5 bases from V and 2 bases from J, leaving 13 bases between.